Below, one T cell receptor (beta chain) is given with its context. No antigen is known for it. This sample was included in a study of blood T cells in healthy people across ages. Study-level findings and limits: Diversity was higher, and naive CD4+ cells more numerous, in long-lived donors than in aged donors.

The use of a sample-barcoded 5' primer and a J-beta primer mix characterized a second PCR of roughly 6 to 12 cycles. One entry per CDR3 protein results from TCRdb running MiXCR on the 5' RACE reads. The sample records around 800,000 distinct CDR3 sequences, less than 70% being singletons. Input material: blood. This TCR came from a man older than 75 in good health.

The CDR3: CASSLSGRVSEQYF. The CDR3 DNA reads TGTGCCAGCAGCCTATCGGGGCGGGTGAGCGAGCAGTACTTC. The chain is built from TRBV11-3 and TRBJ2-4; D possibly matches TRBD1 or TRBD2 (5 bases each). With the DNA end fitting TRBJ2-7 better, the J assignment may be wrong. CDR3 length: 14 residues. Germline loops: CDR1 SGHNT, CDR2 YENEEA.